This TCR beta chain stems from a study of T cells after yellow fever vaccination. 5'RACE template switching produced TCR cDNA carrying a universal primer site and UMIs. TCRdb recomputed calls from the 5' RACE reads with MiXCR, one row per CDR3 protein. The repertoire includes nearly 300,000 distinct CDR3 sequences, under 9% of them detected once, and around 3.3% sits in the top ten. Germline assignment: CDR1 SGHNT and CDR2 YYREEE (reference sequence). This CDR3 is built from 14 residues. V shed 5 bases and J 4 bases; nucleotides not matched to a gene: 4. In its sample, this clonotype was seen a few times.

The sequence was obtained from a man aged 18-30 years who received the YFV17D yellow fever vaccine. The sample consisted of CD4+ T cells sorted from PBMCs, taken 5 days after the yellow fever booster vaccination. The chain carries TRBV5-4 and TRBJ2-1; 9 bases agree with TRBD2. DNA of the CDR3: TGTGCCAGCAGGGATAGCGGGGGTTACAATGAGCAGTTCTTC. As protein: CASRDSGGYNEQFF.